A selection of T cell receptor beta chains follows, all from one sample in a study of blood T cell repertoires in COVID-19. Using immunoSEQ multiplex PCR, the repertoire was profiled, and TCRdb retains in-frame clones only, with some absent. The sample contains 95,000 to 150,000 clones, roughly 80% of which appear only once. The sample taken for sequencing was peripheral blood. These receptors originate from a human donor in a cohort sampled during active COVID-19. The CDR3 runs from the conserved cysteine through the conserved F or W. The order of the fields is V gene, D gene, clone size, J gene, CDR3 protein, CDR3 DNA. D genes are given only for firm matches. Clone size is given for some rows only: seen once, a few or many times, or a class if the clone is expanded.

TRBV19	TRBD2	many	TRBJ2-7	CASSAGLAALYEQYF	TGTGCCAGTAGTGCGGGACTAGCGGCTCTCTACGAGCAGTACTTC
TRBV25-1	NA	NA	TRBJ1-1	CASSDMNTEAFF	TGTGCCAGCAGTGACATGAACACTGAAGCTTTCTTT
TRBV4-1	TRBD2	NA	TRBJ2-7	CASSQVSSGISSYEQYF	TGCGCCAGCAGCCAAGTCTCTAGCGGGATATCCTCCTACGAGCAGTACTTC
TRBV5-4	NA	few	TRBJ2-1	CASSLRSSTNEQFF	TGTGCCAGCAGCTTGCGTAGCTCGACGAATGAGCAGTTCTTC
TRBV28	NA	NA	TRBJ1-1	CASSIFLNTEAFF	TGTGCCAGCAGTATTTTCTTGAACACTGAAGCTTTCTTT
TRBV2	NA	NA	TRBJ1-2	CASSETELNYGYTF	TGTGCCAGCAGTGAGACAGAGCTTAACTATGGCTACACCTTC
TRBV7-6	TRBD1	NA	TRBJ1-2	CASSLDTGGWYGYTF	TGTGCCAGCAGCTTAGATACAGGGGGTTGGTATGGCTACACCTTC
TRBV4-1	NA	NA	TRBJ1-1	CASSQDSVNTEAFF	TGCGCCAGCAGCCAAGATTCCGTGAACACTGAAGCTTTCTTT
TRBV5-6	TRBD1	NA	TRBJ2-5	CASSLGTGVETQYF	TGTGCCAGCAGCTTAGGGACAGGGGTTGAGACCCAGTACTTC
TRBV24-1	NA	NA	TRBJ1-2	CATSAAQGNYGYTF	TGTGCCACCAGTGCCGCTCAGGGGAACTATGGCTACACCTTC
TRBV25-1	NA	once	TRBJ2-2	CASSGQNSNTGELFF	TGTGCCAGCAGTGGGCAGAATTCGAACACCGGGGAGCTGTTTTTT
TRBV9	NA	NA	TRBJ2-7	CASSEGGTSYEQYF	TGTGCCAGCAGCGAGGGGGGGACCTCCTACGAGCAGTACTTC
TRBV19	TRBD1	NA	TRBJ2-5	CASSPTGGVETQYF	TGTGCCAGTAGTCCCACAGGGGGAGTGGAGACCCAGTACTTC
TRBV6-6	TRBD1	once	TRBJ2-7	CASSSRGQGTNEQYF	TGTGCCAGCAGCTCACGCGGACAGGGTACCAACGAGCAGTACTTC
TRBV5-1	NA	NA	TRBJ2-7	CASSLVSAGSYEQYF	TGCGCCAGCAGCTTGGTATCGGCAGGGTCCTACGAGCAGTACTTC
TRBV2	NA	NA	TRBJ2-7	CASNSQGTYEQYF	TGTGCCAGCAACAGTCAGGGTACCTACGAGCAGTACTTC
TRBV15	NA	NA	TRBJ1-6	CATSMGQSLHF	TGTGCCACCAGCATGGGACAATCCCTCCACTTT
TRBV5-1	TRBD1	NA	TRBJ2-1	CASGDRGTNEQFF	TGCGCCTCAGGGGACAGGGGCACCAATGAGCAGTTCTTC
TRBV4-1	TRBD2	NA	TRBJ2-7	CASSLIAGAYEQYF	TGCGCCAGCAGCCTGATAGCGGGGGCCTACGAGCAGTACTTC
TRBV7-2	TRBD2	NA	TRBJ2-1	CASSLAGLNSGRAFEQFF	TGTGCCAGCAGCTTAGCGGGGTTAAATAGCGGGAGGGCATTTGAGCAGTTCTTC
TRBV27	TRBD1	NA	TRBJ1-4	CASSLGSTGGGEKLFF	TGTGCCAGCAGTTTGGGCTCGACAGGGGGTGGAGAAAAACTGTTTTTT
TRBV19	NA	NA	TRBJ2-7	CASSIGRGRYEQYF	TGTGCCAGTAGTATTGGCAGGGGGAGGTACGAGCAGTACTTC
TRBV4-1	NA	NA	TRBJ2-7	CASSQDRGFGTGHYEQYF	TGCGCCAGCAGCCAAGATAGAGGGTTTGGTACAGGGCACTACGAGCAGTACTTC
TRBV7-9	NA	NA	TRBJ1-2	CASSAPGIYGYTF	TGTGCCAGCAGCGCGCCGGGAATTTATGGCTACACCTTC
TRBV7-2	NA	NA	TRBJ1-3	CASSLAALSGNTIYF	TGTGCCAGCAGCTTAGCAGCGCTCTCTGGAAACACCATATATTTT
TRBV6-5	TRBD1	once	TRBJ1-1	CASSYTGVNTEAFF	TGTGCCAGCAGTTACACAGGGGTGAACACTGAAGCTTTCTTT
TRBV6-5	NA	NA	TRBJ1-1	CASSYEQNTEAFF	TGTGCCAGCAGTTATGAACAGAACACTGAAGCTTTCTTT
TRBV4-1	NA	once	TRBJ1-1	CASSQILPTLRADSTEAFF	TGCGCCAGCAGCCAGATTCTCCCCACCCTCAGGGCCGACAGCACTGAAGCTTTCTTT
TRBV28	NA	NA	TRBJ2-1	CASSLGSDEQFF	TGTGCCAGCAGTTTAGGTAGCGATGAGCAGTTCTTC
TRBV7-2	TRBD2	NA	TRBJ2-7	CASSFRGGSDEQYF	TGTGCCAGCAGCTTTCGGGGGGGAAGTGACGAGCAGTACTTC
TRBV9	NA	NA	TRBJ2-7	CASSVGDRSSYEQYF	TGTGCCAGCAGCGTAGGTGACAGAAGCTCCTACGAGCAGTACTTC
TRBV5-1	TRBD1	NA	TRBJ1-4	CASSLEGPLGQHNEKLFF	TGCGCCAGCAGCTTGGAGGGCCCTCTGGGACAGCATAATGAAAAACTGTTTTTT
TRBV2	NA	NA	TRBJ2-7	CASSGDFIGEQYF	TGTGCCAGCAGTGGGGACTTTATCGGGGAGCAGTACTTC
TRBV5-1	NA	NA	TRBJ2-3	CASSLERAWTDTQYF	TGCGCCAGCAGCTTGGAGCGGGCCTGGACAGATACGCAGTATTTT
TRBV15	NA	NA	TRBJ1-1	CATSRDPYRYPGNTEAFF	TGTGCCACCAGCAGAGATCCATACAGGTACCCAGGGAACACTGAAGCTTTCTTT
TRBV7-9	TRBD1	NA	TRBJ2-7	CASSRQGPSIYEQYF	TGTGCCAGCAGCCGACAGGGGCCGTCGATCTACGAGCAGTACTTC
TRBV5-4	TRBD2	NA	TRBJ2-2	CASSLGGRSNTGELFF	TGTGCCAGCAGCTTGGGCGGGAGGTCGAACACCGGGGAGCTGTTTTTT
TRBV5-6	TRBD1	NA	TRBJ2-3	CASSLDTGGTDTQYF	TGTGCCAGCAGCTTGGATACAGGGGGCACAGATACGCAGTATTTT
TRBV6-5	NA	NA	TRBJ2-1	CASSYSSYNEQFF	TGTGCCAGCAGTTACTCTAGCTACAATGAGCAGTTCTTC
TRBV19	TRBD2	NA	TRBJ2-7	CASSLTSGGTYEQYF	TGTGCCAGTAGCCTGACTAGCGGGGGTACCTACGAGCAGTACTTC
TRBV30	TRBD1	NA	TRBJ2-7	CAWSEGTGNPYEQYF	TGTGCCTGGAGTGAAGGGACAGGGAACCCCTACGAGCAGTACTTC
TRBV13	TRBD1	NA	TRBJ2-7	CASSLDGTGPYEQYF	TGTGCCAGCAGCTTAGACGGGACAGGCCCCTACGAGCAGTACTTC
TRBV7-9	TRBD2	NA	TRBJ2-5	CASSPGLAEQETQYF	TGTGCCAGCAGCCCAGGACTAGCGGAACAAGAGACCCAGTACTTC
TRBV7-2	TRBD1	once	TRBJ2-7	CASSRKGQVNEQYF	TGTGCCAGCAGCAGAAAGGGACAGGTCAACGAGCAGTACTTC
TRBV18	TRBD1	NA	TRBJ1-2	CASSLQTGDGGYTF	TGTGCCAGCTCGCTGCAGACAGGGGACGGCGGCTACACCTTC
TRBV12-3/TRBV12-4	TRBD1	NA	TRBJ1-1	CASRSDRGLGAFF	TGTGCCAGCAGATCGGACAGGGGCCTTGGAGCTTTCTTT
TRBV9	NA	NA	TRBJ1-1	CASSVAGVANTEAFF	TGTGCCAGCAGCGTAGCCGGGGTTGCGAACACTGAAGCTTTCTTT
TRBV3-1/TRBV3-2	NA	NA	TRBJ1-6	CASSPRDRSTYNSPLHF	TGTGCCAGCAGCCCGCGGGACCGGAGCACCTATAATTCACCCCTCCACTTT
TRBV7-9	NA	NA	TRBJ2-7	CASSQRTSSSYEQYF	TGTGCCAGCAGCCAGAGGACATCCAGCTCCTACGAGCAGTACTTC
TRBV5-1	NA	NA	TRBJ1-2	CASSSRGGPNYGYTF	TGCGCCAGCAGCTCCCGGGGAGGACCAAACTATGGCTACACCTTC
TRBV2	NA	few	TRBJ2-7	CASSAQYYEQYF	TGTGCCAGCAGTGCGCAGTACTACGAGCAGTACTTC
TRBV18	TRBD2	NA	TRBJ2-7	CASSSRTSGIHEQYF	TGTGCCAGCTCATCACGGACTAGCGGGATACACGAGCAGTACTTC